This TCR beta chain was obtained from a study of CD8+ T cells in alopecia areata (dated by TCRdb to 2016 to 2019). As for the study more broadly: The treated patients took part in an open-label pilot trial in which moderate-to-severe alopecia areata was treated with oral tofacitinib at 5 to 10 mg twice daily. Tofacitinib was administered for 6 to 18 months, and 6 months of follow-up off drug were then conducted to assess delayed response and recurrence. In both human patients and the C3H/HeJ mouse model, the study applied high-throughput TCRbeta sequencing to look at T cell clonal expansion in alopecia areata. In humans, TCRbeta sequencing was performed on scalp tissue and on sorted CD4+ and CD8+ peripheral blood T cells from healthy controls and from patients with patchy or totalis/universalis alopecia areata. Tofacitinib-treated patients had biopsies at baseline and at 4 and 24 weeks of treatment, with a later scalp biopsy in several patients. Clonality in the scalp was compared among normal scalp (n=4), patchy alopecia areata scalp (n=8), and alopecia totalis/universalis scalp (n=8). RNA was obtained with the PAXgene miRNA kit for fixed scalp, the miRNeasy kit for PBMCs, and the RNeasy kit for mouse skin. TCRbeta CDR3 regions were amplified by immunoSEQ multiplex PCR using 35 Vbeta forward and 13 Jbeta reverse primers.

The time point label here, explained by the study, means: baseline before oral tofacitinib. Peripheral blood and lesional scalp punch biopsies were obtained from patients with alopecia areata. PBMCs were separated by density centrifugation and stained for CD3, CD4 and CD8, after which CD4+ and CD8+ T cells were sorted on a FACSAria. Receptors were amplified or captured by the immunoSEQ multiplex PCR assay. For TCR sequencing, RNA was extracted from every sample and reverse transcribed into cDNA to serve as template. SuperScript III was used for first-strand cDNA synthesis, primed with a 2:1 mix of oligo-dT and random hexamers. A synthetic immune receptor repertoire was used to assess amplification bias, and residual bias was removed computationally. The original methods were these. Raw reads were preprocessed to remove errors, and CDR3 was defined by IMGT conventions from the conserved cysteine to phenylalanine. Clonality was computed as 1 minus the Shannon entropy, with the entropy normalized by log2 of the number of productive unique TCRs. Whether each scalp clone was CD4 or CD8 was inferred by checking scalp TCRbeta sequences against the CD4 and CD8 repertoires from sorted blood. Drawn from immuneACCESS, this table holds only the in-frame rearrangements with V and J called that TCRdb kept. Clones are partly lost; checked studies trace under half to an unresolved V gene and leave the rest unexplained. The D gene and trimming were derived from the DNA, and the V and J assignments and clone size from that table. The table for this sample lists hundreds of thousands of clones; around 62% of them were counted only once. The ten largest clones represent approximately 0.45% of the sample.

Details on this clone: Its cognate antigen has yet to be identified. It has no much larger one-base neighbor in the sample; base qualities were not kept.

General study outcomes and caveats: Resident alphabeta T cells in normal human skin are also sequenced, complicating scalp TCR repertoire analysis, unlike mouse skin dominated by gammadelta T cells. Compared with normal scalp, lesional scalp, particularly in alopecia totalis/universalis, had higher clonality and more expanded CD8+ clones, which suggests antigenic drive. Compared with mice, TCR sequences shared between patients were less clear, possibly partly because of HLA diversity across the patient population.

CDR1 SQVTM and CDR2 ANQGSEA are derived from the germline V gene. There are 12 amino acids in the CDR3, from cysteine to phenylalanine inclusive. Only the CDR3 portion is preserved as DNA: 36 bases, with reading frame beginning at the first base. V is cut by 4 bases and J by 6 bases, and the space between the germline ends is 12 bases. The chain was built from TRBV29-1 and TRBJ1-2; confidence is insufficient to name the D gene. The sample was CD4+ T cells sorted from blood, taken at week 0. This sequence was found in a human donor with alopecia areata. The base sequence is TGCAGCGTTGTAGCCGGGAGCGATGGCTACACCTTC. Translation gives CSVVAGSDGYTF.